This paragraph reports one T cell receptor (beta chain). This specimen belongs to a study of blood T cell repertoires in COVID-19. CDR1 LNHDA and CDR2 SQIVND come from the germline V gene (reference sequence). The V gene lost 3 bases and the J gene lost 3 bases, with 14 bases spanning the gap. The length of the CDR3 is 15 residues. TCRdb's copy holds only in-frame clones and misses some; the assay was immunoSEQ multiplex PCR. Of approximately 240,000 clones in the sample, roughly 80% were seen once. The sequence derives from a woman older than 75 with active or convalescent COVID-19. The chain uses TRBV19 and TRBJ2-5; maybe TRBD2 (7 bases). Material for sequencing was peripheral blood. This CDR3 reads CASSIGGRREETQYF. CDR3 bases: TGTGCCAGTAGTATCGGGGGGCGTCGGGAAGAGACCCAGTACTTC.